This T cell receptor beta chain originates from a study of beta chain features in type 1 diabetes. CDR1 is MNHEY, CDR2 SMNVEV, per germline (reference sequence). The V segment lost 6 bases and the J segment 8 bases; nucleotides outside the gene matches: 12. The CDR3 loop spans 15 amino acids. Study-level findings and limits: Shorter TCRB CDR3s, moderately but significantly so, were found in Type 1 diabetes patients in all four CD4+ subsets.

A remark on this clone: No antigen is known for it.

Every bit of the isolated RNA underwent reverse transcription, so sequencing read expressed TCRB transcripts. Using immunoSEQ multiplex PCR, the repertoire was profiled, and TCRdb retains in-frame clones only, with some absent. The sample lists roughly 400,000 clones, 9.6% seen once, with 0.6% in the top ten. Source material: central memory CD4+ T cells from blood. The chain couples TRBV27 to TRBJ1-2; 10 bases match TRBD1. The origin of this receptor is a man aged 25 to 40 with type 1 diabetes. CDR3 coding DNA: TGTGCCAGCAGCCCCCCCCAGGGACAGGGGTTGGGCTACACCTTC. This codes for CASSPPQGQGLGYTF.